Presented here are 7 T cell receptor beta chains from one specimen sequenced in a study of OX40 agonist ivuxolimab in advanced cancers. Method: immunoSEQ multiplex PCR; TCRdb's copy keeps in-frame clones and lacks some. The repertoire holds about 17,000 clones, with about 89% as singletons. The material was CD4+ or CD8+ T cells sorted from blood, obtained in a trial of the OX40 agonist ivuxolimab. The receptors were gathered from an adult with an advanced solid tumor such as melanoma, head and neck, liver or kidney cancer.

This sequence joins TRBV15 and TRBJ2-5; D may be TRBD2 (5 bases). The V gene lost 0 bases and the J gene lost 11 bases, with 10 bases spanning the gap. This CDR3 is 12 amino acids long. CDR1 is LNHNV and CDR2 is YYDKDF in the germline V gene (reference sequence). The CDR3 DNA is TGTGCCACCAGCAGAGAAGGTGGGGAGCAGTACTTC. Its translation: CATSREGGEQYF.

V usage is TRBV28 and J usage is TRBJ2-5; D may be TRBD1 (6 bases). Germline V gene data show CDR1 as MDHEN and CDR2 as SYDVKM. Deletions cut 5 bases from V and 5 bases from J, with 18 bases between. This CDR3 is built from 15 residues. The CDR3 protein is CASSTSRDTPETQYF. CDR3 DNA: TGTGCCAGCAGTACCTCCCGGGACACCCCGGAGACCCAGTACTTC.

The CDR3 loop reads CASSQVLAGGEQYF. The CDR3 nucleotides are TGCGCCAGCAGCCAAGTTCTAGCGGGAGGCGAGCAGTACTTC. The chain uses TRBV4-1 and TRBJ2-7, with 11 bases matching TRBD2. The germline V gene encodes CDR1 MGHRA and CDR2 YSYEKL. The J segment lost 6 bases and the V segment lost 1 base, leaving 2 bases of the junction unmatched. The CDR3 length is 14 residues.

This rearrangement joins TRBV7-9 to TRBJ2-5, with D possibly being TRBD1 (5 bases). This CDR3 is 15 amino acids long. Trimming pared 1 base from V and 5 bases from J, leaving 14 bases between. Germline V gives CDR1 SEHNR, CDR2 FQNEAQ (reference sequence). The CDR3 sequence is CASSLVRERGETQYF. The DNA of the CDR3 is TGTGCCAGCAGCTTAGTCAGGGAAAGAGGCGAGACCCAGTACTTC.

V and J are TRBV19 and TRBJ2-7; tentative D call: TRBD2 (5 bases). The germline CDR1 and CDR2 sequences are LNHDA and SQIVND (reference sequence). The CDR3 is 15 residues long. V was pared by 1 base and J by 3 bases, with 13 bases between. The CDR3 nucleotides read TGTGCCAGTAGTATAGCCCGGACTCCCGGCTACGAGCAGTACTTC. Translated, it gives CASSIARTPGYEQYF.

This clone was seen only once. This chain links TRBV2 with TRBJ2-3; weak D call: TRBD2 (6 bases). The germline CDR1 and CDR2 sequences are SNHLY and FYNNEI. This CDR3 comprises 15 residues. The V and J ends lost 4 bases and 2 bases respectively, with 13 bases between them. The CDR3 coding sequence is TGTGCCAGCAGTGGGGATAGCGGCCTCACAGATACGCAGTATTTT. It translates to CASSGDSGLTDTQYF.

The gene calls are TRBV7-9 and TRBJ1-4; D gene uncertain. Deletions cut 0 bases from V and 8 bases from J, with 10 bases between. This CDR3 is 14 amino acids long. Germline-derived CDR1 and CDR2 are SEHNR and FQNEAQ (reference sequence). The CDR3 DNA follows: TGTGCCAGCAGCTTAGCGTTAGGTGGCGAAAAACTGTTTTTT. Translating gives CASSLALGGEKLFF.